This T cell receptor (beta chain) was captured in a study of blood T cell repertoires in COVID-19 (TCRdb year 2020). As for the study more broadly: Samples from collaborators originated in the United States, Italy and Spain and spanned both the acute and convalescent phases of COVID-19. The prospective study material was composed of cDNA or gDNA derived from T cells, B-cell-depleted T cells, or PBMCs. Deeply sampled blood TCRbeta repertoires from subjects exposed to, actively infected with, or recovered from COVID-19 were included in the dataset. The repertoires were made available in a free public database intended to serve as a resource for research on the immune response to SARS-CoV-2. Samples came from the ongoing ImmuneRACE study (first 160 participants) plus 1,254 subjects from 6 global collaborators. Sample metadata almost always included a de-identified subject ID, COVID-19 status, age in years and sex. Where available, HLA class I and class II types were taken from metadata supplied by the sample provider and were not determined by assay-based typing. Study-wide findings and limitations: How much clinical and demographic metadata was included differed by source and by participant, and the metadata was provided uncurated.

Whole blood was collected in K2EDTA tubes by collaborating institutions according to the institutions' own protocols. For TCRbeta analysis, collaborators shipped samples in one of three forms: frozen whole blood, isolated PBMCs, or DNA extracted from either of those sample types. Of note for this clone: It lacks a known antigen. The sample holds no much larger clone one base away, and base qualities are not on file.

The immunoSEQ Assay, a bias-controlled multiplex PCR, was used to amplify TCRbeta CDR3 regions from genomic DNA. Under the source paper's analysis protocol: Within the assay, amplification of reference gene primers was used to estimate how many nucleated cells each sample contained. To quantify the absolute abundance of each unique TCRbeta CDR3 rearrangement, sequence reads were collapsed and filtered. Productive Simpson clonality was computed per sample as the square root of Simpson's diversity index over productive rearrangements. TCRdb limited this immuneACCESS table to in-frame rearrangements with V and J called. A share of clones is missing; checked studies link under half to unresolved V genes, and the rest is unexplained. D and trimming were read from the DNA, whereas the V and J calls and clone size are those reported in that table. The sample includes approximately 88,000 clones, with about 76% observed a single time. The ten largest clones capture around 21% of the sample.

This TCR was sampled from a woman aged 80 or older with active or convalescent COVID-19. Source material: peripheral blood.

The DNA sequence reads TGTGCCAGCAGCTTCGGAGGAAGCTCCACAGATACGCAGTATTTT. Its product reads: CASSFGGSSTDTQYF. The chain is encoded by TRBV11-3 joined to TRBJ2-3, with TRBD2 as a weak D call on 5 bases. Reading the germline V gene gives CDR1 SGHNT and CDR2 YENEEA. V is reduced by 3 bases and J by 2 bases, leaving a spacing of 12 bases between them. From cysteine to phenylalanine, the CDR3 is 15 amino acids long. Only CDR3 DNA is held: 45 bases, read in frame from base 1.